The 5 T cell receptor beta chains presented below share a single source sample, sequenced in a study of molecular identifiers for immune sequencing clone quantification. MiXCR, run by TCRdb on the PCR reads, gives a single entry per CDR3 protein. Of roughly 55,000 distinct CDR3 sequences listed, around 33% are singletons. The sample consisted of naive CD8+ T cells from blood, with Jurkat cell RNA spiked in. The subset is: FACS-sorted CD8+CD4-CCR7+CD45RA+ naive T cells. All receptors come from a human donor in good health. Some libraries in this study had Jurkat cell RNA spiked in.

Note on this clonotype: This could be a read error, since a much larger clone is one nucleotide away. V gene TRBV5-1 combines with J gene TRBJ2-2, with 7 bases identical to TRBD2. The CDR3 runs 17 residues. Germline trimming cut 4 bases from V and 5 bases from J; bases unmatched to any gene: 14. Germline loops: CDR1 SGHRS, CDR2 YFSETQ. DNA of the CDR3: TGCGCCAGCAGCAGGGGACTAACGGGAAGCGGAACCGGGGAGCTGTTTTTT. It specifies CASSRGLTGSGTGELFF.

This clonotype was observed a handful of times. This sequence joins TRBV28 and TRBJ2-7, with TRBD2 as a possible D gene (7 bases). This CDR3 contains 13 residues. V shed 6 bases and J shed 4 bases, with 13 bases lying between them. CDR1 is MDHEN and CDR2 is SYDVKM in the germline V gene. CDR3 DNA sequence: TGTGCCAGCAGGGGGGGGGCAGTTTACGAGCAGTACTTC. It specifies CASRGGAVYEQYF.

Worth noting for this clonotype: Given a much more abundant clone one base away, this may be a read error. This likely comes from a read error, as the CDR3 has no conserved phenylalanine or tryptophan at its end. This rearrangement joins TRBV9 to TRBJ2-3; no clear D gene. Trimming took 4 bases from V and 4 from J, leaving 16 bases between them. Germline CDR1 and CDR2: SGDLS and YYNGEE. The CDR3 spans 15 residues. The chain's CDR3 is CASSSRVGSSDTQYL. DNA for the CDR3: TGTGCCAGCAGCTCCAGAGTTGGGTCGTCAGATACGCAGTATCTT.

A remark on this clonotype: Compared with germline, one end of the junction differs, possibly owing to a read error. The chain uses TRBV4-1 and TRBJ2-7; 9 bases are shared with TRBD2. This CDR3 has 13 amino acids. Germline values: CDR1 MGHRA, CDR2 YSYEKL. The CDR3 loop reads CASSQGLAREQSF. The CDR3 DNA sequence: TGCGCCAGCAGCCAGGGACTAGCCCGGGAGCAGTCCTTC.

V is TRBV12-3 or TRBV12-4 and J is TRBJ2-2; unclear D gene. Trimming pared 11 bases from V and 6 bases from J, leaving 19 bases between. The CDR3 is 14 residues long. DNA of the CDR3: TGTGCCCTAAAGCTTTTATCTCGAGCCGGGGAGCTGTTTTTT. Its translation is CALKLLSRAGELFF.